Following are 20 T cell receptor beta chains from one sample sequenced in a study of cytomegalovirus exposure and HLA in healthy donors. Profiling relied on immunoSEQ multiplex PCR, and the TCRdb table lists in-frame clones only, not all of them. The sample records tens of thousands of clones, roughly 91% being singletons. Specimen: PBMCs. The receptors originated from a man aged 25-45 years in good health and CMV-seronegative.

The chain is built from TRBV19 and TRBJ1-2, with 9 bases that match TRBD1. Germline CDR1 reads LNHDA; CDR2 reads SQIVND (reference sequence). The CDR3 is made up of 16 amino acids. After removal of 5 bases from V and 4 bases from J, the junction contained 11 bases not matched to a gene. CDR3 sequence: CASSLEQGARVYGYTF. The CDR3 nucleotides are TGTGCCAGTAGTTTGGAACAGGGGGCGCGGGTCTATGGCTACACCTTC.

The V call is TRBV5-4, the J call TRBJ2-2; 8 nucleotides line up with TRBD2. The germline CDR1 and CDR2 sequences are SGHNT and YYREEE (reference sequence). Losses at the gene ends were 4 bases for V and 5 bases for J; bases not matched to a gene: 13. The CDR3 runs 17 residues. CDR3 DNA sequence: TGTGCCAGCAGCCCTGGATTAGCGGGGATATCAACCGGGGAGCTGTTTTTT. Translation: CASSPGLAGISTGELFF.

The J gene is TRBJ1-2, the V gene TRBV7-9; D remains unclear. Germline V gene sequence: CDR1 SEHNR, CDR2 FQNEAQ (reference sequence). V was cut by 0 bases and J by 7 bases, with 9 bases left in between. The CDR3 length is 13 residues. Written as DNA, the CDR3 is TGTGCCAGCAGCTTAGCAGAGACTCGTGGCTACACCTTC. Translation: CASSLAETRGYTF. Combining the CDR3 with reference TRBV7-9 and TRBJ1-2 gives the whole variable domain DTGVSQNPRHKITKRGQNVTFRCDPISEHNRLYWYRQTLGQGPEFLTYFQNEAQLEKSRLLSDRFSAERPKGSFSTLEIQRTEQGDSAMYLCASSLAETRGYTFGSGTRLTVV.

This chain joins TRBV5-4 and TRBJ2-1; D perhaps matches TRBD2 (6 bases). Per the germline V gene, CDR1 is SGHNT and CDR2 is YYREEE (reference sequence). The V end lost 1 base, the J end lost 2 bases, and 10 bases lay between the germline ends. CDR3 size: 15 residues. CDR3 nucleotide sequence: TGTGCCAGCAGCTTGTCGCGGGGAACCTACAATGAGCAGTTCTTC. It yields the protein CASSLSRGTYNEQFF.

The genes are TRBV5-4 and TRBJ2-7; 7 nucleotides agree with TRBD1. Germline V lookup: CDR1 SGHNT, CDR2 YYREEE (reference sequence). CDR3 size: 13 residues. Trimming cost V 4 bases and J 5 bases; bases outside gene matches: 6. The CDR3 coding sequence is TGTGCCAGCAGCAACGACAGGGACCACGAGCAGTACTTC. Its protein product is CASSNDRDHEQYF.

This chain connects TRBV4-1 to TRBJ1-6; D is uncertain. This CDR3 has 14 amino acids. Germline V gene data show CDR1 as MGHRA and CDR2 as YSYEKL. Trimming shortened V by 0 bases and J by 9 bases, and 9 bases separated the two germline ends. The CDR3 loop reads CASSQESGSSPLHF. The CDR3 coding sequence is TGCGCCAGCAGCCAAGAAAGTGGGAGTTCACCCCTCCACTTT.

The chain links TRBV28 to TRBJ1-5; D possibly corresponds to TRBD1 (5 bases). The V end was cut by 7 bases, the J end by 6 bases, with 13 bases between. Germline CDR1 reads MDHEN; CDR2 reads SYDVKM. CDR3 length equals 13 residues. The CDR3 sequence: CASIGGSGQPQHF. CDR3 in DNA: TGTGCCAGCATCGGGGGATCAGGTCAGCCCCAGCATTTT.

The V gene is TRBV5-1, the J gene TRBJ1-5; possibly TRBD1 for D (6 bases). The V gene's germline CDR1 is SGHRS and CDR2 YFSETQ. CDR3 length: 15 residues. The germline V and J ends were trimmed by 0 bases and 0 bases, with 7 bases remaining between them. The CDR3 region is CASSLADSSNQPQHF. The CDR3 DNA reads as TGCGCCAGCAGCTTGGCGGACAGTAGCAATCAGCCCCAGCATTTT.

V and J are TRBV7-9 and TRBJ2-7; a weak D match, TRBD2 (5 bases). The CDR3 runs 13 residues. Trimming removed 6 bases from V and 3 bases from J, with 12 bases in between. The germline gives CDR1 SEHNR, CDR2 FQNEAQ (reference sequence). The CDR3 DNA sequence: TGTGCCAGCAGTAAGCCGGGATACTACGAGCAGTACTTC. Its translation is CASSKPGYYEQYF.

This chain uses TRBV6-6 with TRBJ1-2; 7 nucleotides line up with TRBD1. The junction had 14 bases not matched to a gene; V was cut back by 10 bases and J by 9 bases. CDR3 length equals 13 residues. CDR1 MNHNY and CDR2 SVGAGI come from the germline V gene (reference sequence). CDR3 region: CATGTERPDRYTF. CDR3 bases: TGTGCCACCGGGACAGAAAGACCCGACCGCTACACCTTC.

The chain combines TRBV5-1 with TRBJ2-1; 10 nucleotides line up with TRBD1. This CDR3 comprises 14 residues. The germline CDR1 and CDR2 sequences are SGHRS and YFSETQ. With V trimmed by 0 bases and J by 6 bases, 0 bases remained unmatched. CDR3 sequence (DNA): TGCGCCAGCAGCTTGGGGGACAGGGGCAATGAGCAGTTCTTC. Amino acid sequence: CASSLGDRGNEQFF.

The rearrangement joins TRBV6-5 to TRBJ2-2; D unclear. Germline V gene sequence: CDR1 MNHEY, CDR2 SVGAGI. The CDR3 length is 13 residues. The V and J ends lost 4 bases and 5 bases respectively, with 8 bases between them. CDR3 DNA sequence: TGTGCCAGCAGTTCCCTTCCGACCGGGGAGCTGTTTTTT. Translated: CASSSLPTGELFF.

The chain has TRBV5-1 and TRBJ2-5, with unresolved D. The CDR3 loop spans 12 amino acids. Germline values: CDR1 SGHRS, CDR2 YFSETQ. V dropped 0 bases and J dropped 4 bases, with 4 bases sitting between them. CDR3: CASSLEAETQYF. The CDR3 DNA follows: TGCGCCAGCAGCTTGGAAGCAGAGACCCAGTACTTC.

This clone was observed a single time. The chain employs TRBV28 and TRBJ2-7, with 7 bases lining up with TRBD2. This CDR3 spans 14 amino acids. The germline V gene encodes CDR1 MDHEN and CDR2 SYDVKM. The J segment lost 2 bases and the V segment lost 4 bases, leaving 5 bases of the junction unmatched. The CDR3 bases are TGTGCCAGCAGTTCGGCTAGCGGAACCTACGAGCAGTACTTC. This codes for CASSSASGTYEQYF. Full variable domain (missing parts from reference TRBV28 and TRBJ2-7): DVKVTQSSRYLVKRTGEKVFLECVQDMDHENMFWYRQDPGLGLRLIYFSYDVKMKEKGDIPEGYSVSREKKERFSLILESASTNQTSMYLCASSSASGTYEQYFGPGTRLTVT.

The chain couples TRBV6-6 to TRBJ2-5, with 9 nucleotides matching TRBD1. The V and J ends lost 2 bases and 4 bases, in that order; junction bases with no gene match: 8. This CDR3 has 16 amino acids. The germline CDR1 and CDR2 sequences are MNHNY and SVGAGI (reference sequence). CDR3 coding DNA: TGTGCCAGCAGTTACCGAGGACAGGGGTGGGGAGAGACCCAGTACTTC. Translating gives CASSYRGQGWGETQYF.

This clone was recorded only once. V usage is TRBV9 and J usage is TRBJ2-7, with D perhaps matching TRBD1 (6 bases). The CDR3 consists of 15 residues. Germline V gene sequence: CDR1 SGDLS, CDR2 YYNGEE. Deletions cut 3 bases from V and 6 bases from J, with 19 bases between. The CDR3 sequence: CASSEQVYPGAEQYF. The CDR3 nucleotides are TGTGCCAGCAGCGAACAGGTCTACCCAGGGGCCGAGCAGTACTTC. Based on the CDR3 plus reference TRBV9 and TRBJ2-7, the full variable domain is DSGVTQTPKHLITATGQRVTLRCSPRSGDLSVYWYQQSLDQGLQFLIQYYNGEERAKGNILERFSAQQFPDLHSELNLSSLELGDSALYFCASSEQVYPGAEQYFGPGTRLTVT.

The chain links TRBV19 to TRBJ2-4, with 9 bases lining up with TRBD1. V lost 4 bases, J lost 7 bases, and 2 bases stayed unmatched. Germline loops: CDR1 LNHDA, CDR2 SQIVND (reference sequence). The CDR3 is made up of 13 amino acids. CDR3 amino acids: CASSRGTGNIQYF. CDR3 in DNA: TGTGCCAGTAGTAGAGGGACAGGGAACATTCAGTACTTC.

The chain recombines TRBV7-2 with TRBJ2-5, with 13 bases matching TRBD2. CDR3 length equals 17 residues. Germline loops: CDR1 SGHTA, CDR2 FQGNSA. The V gene end was trimmed by 5 bases and the J gene end by 1 base; junction bases not matched to a gene: 7. The CDR3 reads CASSPGRTSGGQETQYF. DNA of the CDR3: TGTGCCAGCAGCCCCGGTCGGACTAGCGGGGGCCAAGAGACCCAGTACTTC.

The chain is built from TRBV11-2 and TRBJ2-7; 9 bases are shared with TRBD2. V trimming: 3 bases; J trimming: 6 bases; junction bases outside the gene matches: 15. The CDR3 length is 17 residues. Germline CDR1 and CDR2: SGHAT and FQNNGV. CDR3 protein: CASSLEWAGGPSREQYF. In DNA, the CDR3 is TGTGCCAGCAGCTTGGAATGGGCGGGAGGGCCTTCTCGCGAGCAGTACTTC.

The chain joins TRBV10-3 to TRBJ2-1, with TRBD2 matching over 9 bases. This CDR3 is built from 15 residues. With V trimmed by 3 bases and J by 3 bases, 3 bases remained unmatched. Germline CDR1 is ENHRY and CDR2 is SYGVKD. In DNA form, the CDR3 reads TGTGCCATCAGTGACAATAGCGGGAGCTACAATGAGCAGTTCTTC. Translated: CAISDNSGSYNEQFF.